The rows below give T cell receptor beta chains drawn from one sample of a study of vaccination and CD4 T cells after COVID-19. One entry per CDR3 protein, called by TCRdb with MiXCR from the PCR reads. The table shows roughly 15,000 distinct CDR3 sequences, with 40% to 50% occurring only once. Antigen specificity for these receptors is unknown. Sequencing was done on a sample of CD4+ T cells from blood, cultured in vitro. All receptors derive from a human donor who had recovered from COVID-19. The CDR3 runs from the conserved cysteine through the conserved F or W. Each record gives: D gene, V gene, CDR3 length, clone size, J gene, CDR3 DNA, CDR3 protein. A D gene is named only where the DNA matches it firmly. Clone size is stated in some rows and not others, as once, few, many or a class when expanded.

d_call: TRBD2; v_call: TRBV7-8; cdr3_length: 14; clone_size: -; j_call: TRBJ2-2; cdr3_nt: TGTGCCACCCGAACTAGCGGGAGTGCCGGGGAGCTGTTTTTT; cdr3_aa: CATRTSGSAGELFF
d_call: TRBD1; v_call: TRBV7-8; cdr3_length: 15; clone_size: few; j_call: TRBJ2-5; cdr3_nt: TGTGCCAGCAGCTCCAGCCCAAGCAGGGGGGAGACCCAGTACTTC; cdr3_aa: CASSSSPSRGETQYF
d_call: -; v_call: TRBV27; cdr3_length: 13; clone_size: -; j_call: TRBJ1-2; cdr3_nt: TGTGCCAGCAGTTTAACTCAGACCTATGGCTACACCTTC; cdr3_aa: CASSLTQTYGYTF
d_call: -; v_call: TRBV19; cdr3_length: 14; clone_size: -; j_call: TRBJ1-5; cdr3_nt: TGTGCCAGTAGTATAGATCTGAGGAGGGAGGCCCAGCATTTT; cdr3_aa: CASSIDLRREAQHF
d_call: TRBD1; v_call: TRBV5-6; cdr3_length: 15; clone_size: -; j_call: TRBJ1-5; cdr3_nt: TGTGCCAGCAGCTCCGGACAGGCTGGGGCAAGGCCCCAGCATTTT; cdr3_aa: CASSSGQAGARPQHF
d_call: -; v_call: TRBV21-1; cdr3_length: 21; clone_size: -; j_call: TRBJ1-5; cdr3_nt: TGTGCCAGCAGCAAAGCGCTTAGGATAGAGGATCGGTCTCCCAGCAATCAGCCCCAGCATTTT; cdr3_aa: CASSKALRIEDRSPSNQPQHF
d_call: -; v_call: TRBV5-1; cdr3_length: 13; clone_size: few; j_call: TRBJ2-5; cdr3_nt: TGCGCCAGCAGTTATGAGATCTCAGAGACCCAGTACTTC; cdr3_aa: CASSYEISETQYF
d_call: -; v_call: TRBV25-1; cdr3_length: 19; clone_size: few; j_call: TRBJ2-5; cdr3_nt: TGTGCCAGCAGTGAAGAGCCTACAAGGACGTCCCGAGGCTCTGAGACCCAGTACTTC; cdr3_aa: CASSEEPTRTSRGSETQYF
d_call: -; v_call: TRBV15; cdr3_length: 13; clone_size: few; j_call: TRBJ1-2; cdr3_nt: TGTGCCACCAGCGGAACCTCAGGGTATGGCTACACCTTC; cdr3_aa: CATSGTSGYGYTF
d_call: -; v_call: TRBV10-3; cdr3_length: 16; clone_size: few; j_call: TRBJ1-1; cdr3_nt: TGTGCCATCAGTGACCTAATAGGACCGATGAACACTGAAGCTTTCTTT; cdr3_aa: CAISDLIGPMNTEAFF
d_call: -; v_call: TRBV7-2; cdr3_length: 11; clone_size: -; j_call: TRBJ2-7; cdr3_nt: TGTGCCAGCAGCTTTAGTCAGGTGCAGTACTTC; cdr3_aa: CASSFSQVQYF
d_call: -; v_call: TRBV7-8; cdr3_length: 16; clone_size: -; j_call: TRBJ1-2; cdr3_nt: TGTGCCAGCAGCTTAGCACTTTTTGCGCCCTTGGTTGGCTACACCTTC; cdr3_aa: CASSLALFAPLVGYTF
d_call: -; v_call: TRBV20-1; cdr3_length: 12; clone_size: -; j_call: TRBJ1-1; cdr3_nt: TGCAGTGCTAGATCACAGGGAGTTGAAGCTTTCTTT; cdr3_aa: CSARSQGVEAFF